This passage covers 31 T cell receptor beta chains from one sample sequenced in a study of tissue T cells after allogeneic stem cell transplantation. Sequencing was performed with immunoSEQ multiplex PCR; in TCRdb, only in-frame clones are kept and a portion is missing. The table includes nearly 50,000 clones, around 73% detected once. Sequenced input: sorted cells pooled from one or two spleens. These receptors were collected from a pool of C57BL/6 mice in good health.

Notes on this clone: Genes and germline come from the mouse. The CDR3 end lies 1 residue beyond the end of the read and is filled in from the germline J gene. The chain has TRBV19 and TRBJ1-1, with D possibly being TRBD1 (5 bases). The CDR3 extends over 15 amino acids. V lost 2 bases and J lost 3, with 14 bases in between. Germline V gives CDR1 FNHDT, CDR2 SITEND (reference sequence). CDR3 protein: CASSMPRGGDTEVFF. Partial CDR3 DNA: TGTGCCAGCAGTATGCCCCGGGGGGGTGACACAGAAGTCTTC.

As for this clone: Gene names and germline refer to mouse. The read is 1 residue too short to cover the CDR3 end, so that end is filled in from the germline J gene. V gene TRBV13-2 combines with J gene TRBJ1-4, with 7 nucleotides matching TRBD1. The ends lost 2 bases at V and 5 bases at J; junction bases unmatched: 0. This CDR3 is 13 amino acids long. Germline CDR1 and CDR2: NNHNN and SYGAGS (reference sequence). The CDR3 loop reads CASGETGNERLFF. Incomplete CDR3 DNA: TGTGCCAGCGGTGAGACAGGGAACGAAAGATTATTT.

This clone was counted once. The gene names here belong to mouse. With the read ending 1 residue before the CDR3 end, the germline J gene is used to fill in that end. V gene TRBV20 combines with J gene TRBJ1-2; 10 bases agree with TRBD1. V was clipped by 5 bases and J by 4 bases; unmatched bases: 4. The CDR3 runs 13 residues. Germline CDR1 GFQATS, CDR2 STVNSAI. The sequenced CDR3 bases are TGTGGTGCTGACAGGGGGCAGGGCTCCGACTACACC. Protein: CGADRGQGSDYT. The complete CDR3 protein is CGADRGQGSDYTF.

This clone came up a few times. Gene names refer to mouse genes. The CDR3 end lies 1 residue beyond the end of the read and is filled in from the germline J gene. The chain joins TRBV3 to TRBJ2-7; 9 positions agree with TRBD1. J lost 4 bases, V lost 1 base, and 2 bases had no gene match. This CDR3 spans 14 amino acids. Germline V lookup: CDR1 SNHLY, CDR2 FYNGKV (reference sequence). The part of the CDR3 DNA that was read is TGTGCCAGCAGCTTAGACGGACAGGGGTATGAACAGTAC. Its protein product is CASSLDGQGYEQY. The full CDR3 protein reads CASSLDGQGYEQYF.

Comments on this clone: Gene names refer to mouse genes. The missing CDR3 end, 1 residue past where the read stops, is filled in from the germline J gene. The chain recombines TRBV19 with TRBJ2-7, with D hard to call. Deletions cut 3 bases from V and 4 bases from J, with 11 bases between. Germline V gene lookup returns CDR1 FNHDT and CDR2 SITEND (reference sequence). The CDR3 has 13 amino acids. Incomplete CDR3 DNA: TGTGCCAGCAGTAAAGGGATAGGGTATGAACAGTAC. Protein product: CASSKGIGYEQY. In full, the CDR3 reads CASSKGIGYEQYF. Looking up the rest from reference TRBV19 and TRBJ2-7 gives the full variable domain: GGIITQTPKFLIGQEGQKLTLKCQQNFNHDTMYWYRQDSGKGLRLIYYSITENDLQKGDLSEGYDASREKKSSFSLTVTSAQKNEMAVFLCASSKGIGYEQYFGPGTRLTVL.

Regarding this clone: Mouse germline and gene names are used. Incomplete CDR3 DNA: TGTGCCAGCTCTCTCGGGACAGGAAACACAGAAGTCTTC. Its translation: CASSLGTGNTEVF. Given in full, the CDR3 is CASSLGTGNTEVFF. The chain has TRBV12-1 and TRBJ1-1; 8 bases align to TRBD1. Read coverage stops 1 residue before the CDR3 terminus; the germline J gene supplies the remainder. In germline, CDR1 is SGHSN, CDR2 HYEKVE. This CDR3 region has 14 residues. Trimming cost V 0 bases and J 1 base; bases outside gene matches: 0.

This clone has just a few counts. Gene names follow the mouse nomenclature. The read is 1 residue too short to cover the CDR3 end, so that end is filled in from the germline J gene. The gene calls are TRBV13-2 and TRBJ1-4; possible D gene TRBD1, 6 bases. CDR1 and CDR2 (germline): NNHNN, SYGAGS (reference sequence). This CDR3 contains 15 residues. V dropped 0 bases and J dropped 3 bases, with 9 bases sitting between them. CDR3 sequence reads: CASGDDGGPNERLFF. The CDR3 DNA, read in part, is TGTGCCAGCGGTGATGACGGGGGGCCCAACGAAAGATTATTT.

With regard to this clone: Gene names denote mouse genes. CDR3 loop: CASGAQTGINQDTQYF. Incomplete CDR3 DNA: TGTGCCAGCGGTGCCCAGACAGGAATTAACCAAGACACCCAGTAC. The chain has TRBV13-2 and TRBJ2-5; D perhaps matches TRBD1 (6 bases). Sequencing ends 1 residue short of the CDR3 end; the germline J gene provides the rest. This CDR3 has 16 amino acids. The germline V and J ends were trimmed by 3 bases and 0 bases, with 14 bases remaining between them. Germline V CDR1 and CDR2: NNHNN, SYGAGS (reference sequence).

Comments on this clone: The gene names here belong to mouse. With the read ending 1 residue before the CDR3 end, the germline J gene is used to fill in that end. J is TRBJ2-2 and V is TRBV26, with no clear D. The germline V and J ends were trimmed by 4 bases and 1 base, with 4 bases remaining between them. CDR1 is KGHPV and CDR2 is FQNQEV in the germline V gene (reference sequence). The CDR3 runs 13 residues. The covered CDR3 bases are TGTGCCAGCAGTCCCAGAAACACCGGGCAGCTCTAC. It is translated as CASSPRNTGQLY. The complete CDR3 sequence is CASSPRNTGQLYF.

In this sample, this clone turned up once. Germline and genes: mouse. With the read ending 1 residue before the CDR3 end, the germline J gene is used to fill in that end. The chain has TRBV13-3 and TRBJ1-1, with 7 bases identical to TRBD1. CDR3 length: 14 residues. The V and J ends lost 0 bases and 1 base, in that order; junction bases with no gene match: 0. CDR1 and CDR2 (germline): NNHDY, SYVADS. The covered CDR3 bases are TGTGCCAGCAGTGATGCAGGGGGAAACACAGAAGTCTTC. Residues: CASSDAGGNTEVF. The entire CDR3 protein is CASSDAGGNTEVFF.

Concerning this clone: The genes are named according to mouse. The CDR3: CASSDARVNYAEQFF. The CDR3 DNA, read in part, is TGTGCCAGCAGTGATGCAAGGGTGAACTATGCTGAGCAGTTC. The chain couples TRBV13-3 to TRBJ2-1; no clear D. The read is 1 residue too short to cover the CDR3 end, so that end is filled in from the germline J gene. This CDR3 has 15 residues. CDR1 is NNHDY and CDR2 is SYVADS in the germline V gene. Trimming stripped 0 bases from V and 1 base from J, with 8 bases between.

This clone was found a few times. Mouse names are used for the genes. CDR3 DNA, as far as it was read: TGCACCTGCAGTGCAGCACTGGGGAGCTCCTATGAACAGTAC. This gives the protein CTCSAALGSSYEQY. The complete CDR3 sequence is CTCSAALGSSYEQYF. The gene calls are TRBV1 and TRBJ2-7, with TRBD2 matching over 7 bases. With the read ending 1 residue before the CDR3 end, the germline J gene is used to fill in that end. There are 15 residues in the CDR3. The ends lost 1 base at V and 0 bases at J; junction bases unmatched: 3. Looked up from germline, CDR1 is NSQYPW and CDR2 is LRSPGD (reference sequence).

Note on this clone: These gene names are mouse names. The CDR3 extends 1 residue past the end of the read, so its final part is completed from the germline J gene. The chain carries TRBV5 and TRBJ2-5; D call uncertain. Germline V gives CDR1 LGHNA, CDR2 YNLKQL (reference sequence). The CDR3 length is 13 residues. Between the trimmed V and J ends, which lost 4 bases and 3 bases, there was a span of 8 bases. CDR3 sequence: CASSRRGQDTQYF. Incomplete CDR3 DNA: TGTGCCAGCAGCCGGAGAGGTCAAGACACCCAGTAC.

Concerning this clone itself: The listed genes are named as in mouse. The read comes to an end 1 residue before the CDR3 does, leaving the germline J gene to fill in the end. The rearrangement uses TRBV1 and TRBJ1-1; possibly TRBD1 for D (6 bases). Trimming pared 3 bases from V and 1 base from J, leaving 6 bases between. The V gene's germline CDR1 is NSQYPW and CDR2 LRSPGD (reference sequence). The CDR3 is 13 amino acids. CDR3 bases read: TGCACCTGCAGTGCGGACAGAAACACAGAAGTCTTC. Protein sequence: CTCSADRNTEVF. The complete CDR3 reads CTCSADRNTEVFF. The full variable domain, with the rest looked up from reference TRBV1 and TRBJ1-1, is VTLLEQNPRWRLVPRGQAVNLRCILKNSQYPWMSWYQQDLQKQLQWLFTLRSPGDKEVKSLPGADYLATRVTDTELRLQVANMSQGRTLYCTCSADRNTEVFFGKGTRLTVV.

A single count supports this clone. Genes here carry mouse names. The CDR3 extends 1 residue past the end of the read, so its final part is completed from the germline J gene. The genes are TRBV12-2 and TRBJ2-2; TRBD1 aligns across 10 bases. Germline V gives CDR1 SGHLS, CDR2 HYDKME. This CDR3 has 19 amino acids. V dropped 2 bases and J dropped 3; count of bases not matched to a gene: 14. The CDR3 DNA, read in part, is TGTGCCAGCTCTCCCGCTCCGGGACAGGGGAACGCTTACACCGGGCAGCTCTAC. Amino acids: CASSPAPGQGNAYTGQLY. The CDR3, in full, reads CASSPAPGQGNAYTGQLYF.

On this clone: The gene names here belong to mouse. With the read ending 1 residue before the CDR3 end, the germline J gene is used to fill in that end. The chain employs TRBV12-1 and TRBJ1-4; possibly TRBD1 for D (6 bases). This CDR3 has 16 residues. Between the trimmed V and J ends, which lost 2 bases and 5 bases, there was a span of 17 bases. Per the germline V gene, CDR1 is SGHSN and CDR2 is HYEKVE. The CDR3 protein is CASSPRGGEGNERLFF. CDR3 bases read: TGTGCCAGCTCTCCCCGCGGGGGCGAAGGAAACGAAAGATTATTT. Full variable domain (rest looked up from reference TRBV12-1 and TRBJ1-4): DSGVVQSPRHIIKEKGGRSVLTCIPISGHSNVVWYQQTLGKELKFLIQHYEKVERDKGFLPSRFSVQQFDDYHSEMNMSALELEDSAMYFCASSPRGGEGNERLFFGHGTKLSVL.

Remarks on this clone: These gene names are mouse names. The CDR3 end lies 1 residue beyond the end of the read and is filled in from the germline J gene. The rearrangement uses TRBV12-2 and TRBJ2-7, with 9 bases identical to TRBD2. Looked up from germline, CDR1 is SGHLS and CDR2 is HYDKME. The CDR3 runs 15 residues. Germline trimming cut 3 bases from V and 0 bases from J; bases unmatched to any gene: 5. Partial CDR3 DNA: TGTGCCAGCTCTTCATGGGGGGGCAGCTCCTATGAACAGTAC. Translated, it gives CASSSWGGSSYEQY. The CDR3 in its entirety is CASSSWGGSSYEQYF.

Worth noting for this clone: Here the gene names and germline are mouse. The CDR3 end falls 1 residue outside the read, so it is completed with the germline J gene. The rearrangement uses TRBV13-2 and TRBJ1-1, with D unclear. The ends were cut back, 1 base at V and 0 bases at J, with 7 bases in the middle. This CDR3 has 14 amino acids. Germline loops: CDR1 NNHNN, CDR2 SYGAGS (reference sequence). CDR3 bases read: TGTGCCAGCGGTGATAGGGCAGCAAACACAGAAGTCTTC. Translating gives CASGDRAANTEVF. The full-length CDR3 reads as CASGDRAANTEVFF.

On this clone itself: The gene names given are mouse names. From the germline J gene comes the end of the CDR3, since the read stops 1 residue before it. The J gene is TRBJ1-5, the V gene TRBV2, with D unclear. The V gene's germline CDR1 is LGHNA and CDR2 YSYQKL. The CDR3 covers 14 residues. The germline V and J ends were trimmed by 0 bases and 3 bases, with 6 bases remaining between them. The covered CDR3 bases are TGTGCCAGCAGCCAAGACAGGAGCAACCAGGCTCCGCTT. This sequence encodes CASSQDRSNQAPL. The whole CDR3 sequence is CASSQDRSNQAPLF. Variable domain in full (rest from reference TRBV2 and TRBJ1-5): DPKIIQKPKYLVAVTGSEKILICEQYLGHNAMYWYRQSAKKPLEFMFSYSYQKLMDNQTASSRFQPQSSKKNHLDLQITALKPDDSATYFCASSQDRSNQAPLFGEGTRLSVL.

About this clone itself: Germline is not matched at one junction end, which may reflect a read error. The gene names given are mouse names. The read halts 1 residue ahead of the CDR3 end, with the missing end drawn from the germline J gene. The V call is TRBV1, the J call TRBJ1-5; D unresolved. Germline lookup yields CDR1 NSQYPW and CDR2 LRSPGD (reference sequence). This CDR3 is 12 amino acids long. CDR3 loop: CACSADAQAPLF. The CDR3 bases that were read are TGCGCCTGCAGTGCAGATGCTCAGGCTCCGCTT. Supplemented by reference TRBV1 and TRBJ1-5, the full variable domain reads VTLLEQNPRWRLVPRGQAVNLRCILKNSQYPWMSWYQQDLQKQLQWLFTLRSPGDKEVKSLPGADYLATRVTDTELRLQVANMSQGRTLYCACSADAQAPLFGEGTRLSVL.

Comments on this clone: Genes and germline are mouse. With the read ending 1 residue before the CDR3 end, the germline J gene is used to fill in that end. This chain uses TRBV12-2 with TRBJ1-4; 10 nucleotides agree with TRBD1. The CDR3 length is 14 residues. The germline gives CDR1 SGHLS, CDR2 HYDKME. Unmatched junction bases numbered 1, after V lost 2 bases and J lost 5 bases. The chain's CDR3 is CASSPGQGNERLFF. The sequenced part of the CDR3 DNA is TGTGCCAGCTCTCCGGGACAGGGGAACGAAAGATTATTT. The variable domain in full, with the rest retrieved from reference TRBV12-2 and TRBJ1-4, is NSGVVQSPRYIIKGKGERSILKCIPISGHLSVAWYQQTQGQELKFFIQHYDKMERDKGNLPSRFSVQQFDDYHSEMNMSALELEDSAVYFCASSPGQGNERLFFGHGTKLSVL.

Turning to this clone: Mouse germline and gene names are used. This CDR3 reads CTCSAQGTEVFF. The CDR3 bases that were read are TGCACCTGCAGTGCCCAGGGAACAGAAGTCTTC. The chain recombines TRBV1 with TRBJ1-1, with a tentative D call TRBD1 (5 bases). The CDR3 end falls 1 residue outside the read, so it is completed with the germline J gene. V was pared by 3 bases and J by 5 bases, with 7 bases between. Germline V CDR1 and CDR2: NSQYPW, LRSPGD (reference sequence). The CDR3 sequence is 12 residues long.

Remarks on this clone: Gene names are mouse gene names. CDR3 protein: CASSPSGNTEVFF. The part of the CDR3 DNA that was read is TGTGCCAGCTCTCCCTCGGGAAACACAGAAGTCTTC. This chain links TRBV12-2 with TRBJ1-1; D is undetermined. Sequencing ends 1 residue short of the CDR3 end; the germline J gene provides the rest. This CDR3 has 13 amino acids. Trimming took off 2 bases at V and 1 base at J, with 7 bases between the two ends. CDR1 is SGHLS, CDR2 HYDKME, per germline.

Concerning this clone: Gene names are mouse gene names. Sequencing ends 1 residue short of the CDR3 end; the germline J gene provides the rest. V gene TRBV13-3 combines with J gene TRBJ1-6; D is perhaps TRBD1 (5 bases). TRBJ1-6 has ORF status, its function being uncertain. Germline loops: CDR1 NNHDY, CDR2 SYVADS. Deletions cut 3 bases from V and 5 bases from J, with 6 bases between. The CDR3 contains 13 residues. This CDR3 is CASSGQNNSPLYF. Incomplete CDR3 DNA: TGTGCCAGCAGTGGACAGAATAATTCGCCCCTCTAC.

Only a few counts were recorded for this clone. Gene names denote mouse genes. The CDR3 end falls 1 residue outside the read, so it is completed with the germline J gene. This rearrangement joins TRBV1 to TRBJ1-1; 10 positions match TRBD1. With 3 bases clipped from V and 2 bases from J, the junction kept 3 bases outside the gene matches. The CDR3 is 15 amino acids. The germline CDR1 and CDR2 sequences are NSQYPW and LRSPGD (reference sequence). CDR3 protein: CTCSAGQGSNTEVFF. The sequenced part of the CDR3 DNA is TGCACCTGCAGTGCGGGACAGGGGAGCAACACAGAAGTCTTC.

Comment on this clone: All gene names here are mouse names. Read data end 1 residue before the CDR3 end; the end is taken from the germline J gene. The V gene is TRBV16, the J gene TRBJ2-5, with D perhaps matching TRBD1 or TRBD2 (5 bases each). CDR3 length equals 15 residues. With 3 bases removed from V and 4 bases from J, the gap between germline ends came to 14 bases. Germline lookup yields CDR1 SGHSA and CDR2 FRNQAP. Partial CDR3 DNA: TGTGCAAGCAGCTTGTCGGGACGGAGGGAAGACACCCAGTAC. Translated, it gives CASSLSGRREDTQY. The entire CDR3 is CASSLSGRREDTQYF.

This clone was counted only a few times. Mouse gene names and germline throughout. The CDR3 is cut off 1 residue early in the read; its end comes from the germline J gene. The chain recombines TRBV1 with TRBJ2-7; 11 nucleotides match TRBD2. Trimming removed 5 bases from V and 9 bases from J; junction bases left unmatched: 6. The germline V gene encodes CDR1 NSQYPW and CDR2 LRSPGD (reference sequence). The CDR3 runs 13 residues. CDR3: CTCSPGLGVLQYF. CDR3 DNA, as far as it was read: TGCACCTGCAGTCCGGGACTGGGGGTATTACAGTAC.

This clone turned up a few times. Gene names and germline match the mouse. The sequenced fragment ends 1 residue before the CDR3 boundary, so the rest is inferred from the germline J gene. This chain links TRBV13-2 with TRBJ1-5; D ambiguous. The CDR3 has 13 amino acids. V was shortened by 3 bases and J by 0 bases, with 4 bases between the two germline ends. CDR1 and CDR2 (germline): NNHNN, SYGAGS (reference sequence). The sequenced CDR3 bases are TGTGCCAGCGGTGTCATTAACAACCAGGCTCCGCTT. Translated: CASGVINNQAPL. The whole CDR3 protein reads CASGVINNQAPLF.

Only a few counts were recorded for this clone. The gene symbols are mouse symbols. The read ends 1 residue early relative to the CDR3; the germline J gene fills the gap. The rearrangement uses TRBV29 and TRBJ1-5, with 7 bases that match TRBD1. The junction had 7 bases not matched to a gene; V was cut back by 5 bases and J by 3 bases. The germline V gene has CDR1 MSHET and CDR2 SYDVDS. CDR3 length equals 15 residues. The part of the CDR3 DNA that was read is TGTGCTAGCAGTCCGTCACAGGGGAGCAACCAGGCTCCGCTT. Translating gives CASSPSQGSNQAPL. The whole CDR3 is CASSPSQGSNQAPLF.

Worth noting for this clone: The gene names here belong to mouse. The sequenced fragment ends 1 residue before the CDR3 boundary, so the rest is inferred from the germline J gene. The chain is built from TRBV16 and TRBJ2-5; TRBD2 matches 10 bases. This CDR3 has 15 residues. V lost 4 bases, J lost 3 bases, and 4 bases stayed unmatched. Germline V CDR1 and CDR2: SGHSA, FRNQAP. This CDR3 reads CASSSVTGGQDTQYF. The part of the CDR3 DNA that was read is TGTGCAAGCAGCTCTGTGACTGGGGGGCAAGACACCCAGTAC.

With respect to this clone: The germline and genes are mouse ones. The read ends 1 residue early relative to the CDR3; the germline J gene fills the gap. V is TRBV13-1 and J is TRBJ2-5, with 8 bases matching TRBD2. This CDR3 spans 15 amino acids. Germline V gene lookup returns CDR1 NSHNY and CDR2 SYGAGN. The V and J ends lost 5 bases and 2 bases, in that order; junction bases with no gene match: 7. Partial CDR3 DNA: TGTGCCAGCAGCCAGGACTGGGCTCTCCAAGACACCCAGTAC. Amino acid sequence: CASSQDWALQDTQY. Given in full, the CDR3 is CASSQDWALQDTQYF.